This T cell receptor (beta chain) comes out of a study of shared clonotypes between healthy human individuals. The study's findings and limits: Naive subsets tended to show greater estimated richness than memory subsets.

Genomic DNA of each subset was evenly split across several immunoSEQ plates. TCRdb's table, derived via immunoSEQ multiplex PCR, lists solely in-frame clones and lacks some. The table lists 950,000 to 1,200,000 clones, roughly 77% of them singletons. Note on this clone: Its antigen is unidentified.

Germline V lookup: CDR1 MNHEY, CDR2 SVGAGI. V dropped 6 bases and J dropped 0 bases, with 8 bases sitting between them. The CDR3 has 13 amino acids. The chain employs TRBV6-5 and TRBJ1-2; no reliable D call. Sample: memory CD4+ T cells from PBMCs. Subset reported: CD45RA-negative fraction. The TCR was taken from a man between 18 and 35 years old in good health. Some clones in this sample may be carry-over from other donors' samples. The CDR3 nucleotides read TGTGCCAGCAGACTAGATACTAACTATGGCTACACCTTC. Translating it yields CASRLDTNYGYTF.